These 9 T cell receptor beta chains originate from one sample sequenced in a study of T cell clusters in autoimmune cytopenias. TRB rearrangements were amplified by touch-down multiplex PCR with mixed TRB-A/B primers. TCRdb reprocessed the multiplex PCR reads; each CDR3 protein has one entry and no DNA is given. In all, the sample yields around 9,500 distinct CDR3 sequences. TRB was amplified from roughly 250 ng of peripheral blood genomic DNA per sample. Sequenced input: peripheral blood. The origin of the receptors is a human donor with an autoimmune cytopenia or autoimmune hepatitis (not recorded which).

The chain has TRBV18 and TRBJ1-1. Germline CDR1 reads KGHSH; CDR2 reads LQKENI. This CDR3 has 14 amino acids. This CDR3 is CASSTEKMNTEAFF.

V is TRBV20-1 and J is TRBJ2-2; with no DNA, the TCRdb D assignment of TRBD1 cannot be verified. Germline V gene data show CDR1 as DFQATT and CDR2 as SNEGSKA (reference sequence). This CDR3 contains 13 residues. The CDR3 loop reads CSADRVNTGELFF.

The chain recombines TRBV11-2 with TRBJ2-5; as DNA is missing, the TRBD1 call by TCRdb cannot be tested. This CDR3 is 14 amino acids long. CDR1 and CDR2 from the germline V gene are SGHAT and FQNNGV. This CDR3 reads CASSLGAIQETQYF.

This chain links TRBV7-2 with TRBJ2-3; the D call of TRBD2 rests on TCRdb alone, since no DNA is present to check it. The CDR3 length is 16 residues. CDR1 is SGHTA and CDR2 is FQGNSA in the germline V gene. The CDR3 reads CASSLSGRGALGTQYF.

This clonotype is labeled medium-sized based on frequency. The chain uses TRBV29-1 and TRBJ2-7; the TCRdb D gene call, TRBD2, has no DNA to confirm it. Looked up from germline, CDR1 is SQVTM and CDR2 is ANQGSEA. The CDR3 has 14 amino acids. CDR3 residues: CSVVGRDGRYEQYF.

This clonotype counts as medium-sized by frequency. This chain uses TRBV10-2 with TRBJ2-5; the TCRdb D gene call, TRBD1, has no DNA to confirm it. CDR3 size: 15 residues. Germline V gene data show CDR1 as WSHSY and CDR2 as SAAADI. The CDR3 spells CASSDLRTGLKTQYF.

This clonotype counts as medium-sized (0.01 to 0.1%) by frequency. CDR3 protein: CASSDGAGYTF. The gene calls are TRBV18 and TRBJ1-2; TCRdb designates TRBD1, a call that cannot be tested without DNA. This CDR3 comprises 11 residues. Germline V gene lookup returns CDR1 KGHSH and CDR2 LQKENI.

V gene TRBV27 combines with J gene TRBJ2-1; the TRBD2 assignment by TCRdb is unverifiable without DNA. This CDR3 region has 17 residues. The germline V gene has CDR1 MNHEY and CDR2 SMNVEV (reference sequence). The CDR3: CASSFEPGAGGRNEQFF.

This sequence joins TRBV4-1 and TRBJ1-1. Germline lookup yields CDR1 MGHRA and CDR2 YSYEKL. The CDR3 loop spans 14 amino acids. The chain's CDR3 is CASSQMGMNTEAFF.